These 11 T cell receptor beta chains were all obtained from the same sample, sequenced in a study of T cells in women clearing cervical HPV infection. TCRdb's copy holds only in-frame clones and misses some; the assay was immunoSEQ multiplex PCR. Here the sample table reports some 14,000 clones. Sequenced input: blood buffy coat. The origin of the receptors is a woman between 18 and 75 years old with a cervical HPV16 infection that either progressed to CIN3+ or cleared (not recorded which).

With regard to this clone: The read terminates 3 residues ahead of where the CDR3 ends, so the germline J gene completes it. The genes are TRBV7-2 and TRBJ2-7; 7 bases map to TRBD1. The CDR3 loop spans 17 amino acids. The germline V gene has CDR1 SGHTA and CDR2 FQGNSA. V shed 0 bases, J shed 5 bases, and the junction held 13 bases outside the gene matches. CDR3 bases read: TGTGCCAGCAGCTTAGCGATCTCCCGTACAGGGGTCCACGAG. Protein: CASSLAISRTGVHE. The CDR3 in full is CASSLAISRTGVHEQYF.

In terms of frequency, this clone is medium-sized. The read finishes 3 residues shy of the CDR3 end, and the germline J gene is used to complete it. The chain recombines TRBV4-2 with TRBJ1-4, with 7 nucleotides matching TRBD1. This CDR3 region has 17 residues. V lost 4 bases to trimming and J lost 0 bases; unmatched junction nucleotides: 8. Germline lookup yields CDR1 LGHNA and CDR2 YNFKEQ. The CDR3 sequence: CASSPAGTAATNEKLFF. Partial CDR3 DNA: TGTGCCAGCAGCCCGGCAGGGACAGCAGCAACTAATGAAAAA.

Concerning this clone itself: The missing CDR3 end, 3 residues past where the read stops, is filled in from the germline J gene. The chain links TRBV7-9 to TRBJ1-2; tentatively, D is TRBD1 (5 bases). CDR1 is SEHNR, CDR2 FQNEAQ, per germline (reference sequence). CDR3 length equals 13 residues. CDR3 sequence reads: CASSLTSGAPYTF. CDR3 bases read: TGTGCCAGCAGCTTAACTAGCGGGGCTCCC.

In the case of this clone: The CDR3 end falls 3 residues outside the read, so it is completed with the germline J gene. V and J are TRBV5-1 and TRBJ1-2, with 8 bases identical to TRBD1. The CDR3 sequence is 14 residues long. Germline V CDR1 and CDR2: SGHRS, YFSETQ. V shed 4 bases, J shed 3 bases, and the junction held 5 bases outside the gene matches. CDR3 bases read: TGCGCCAGCAGCCCTCCAGGGGGCGACTATGGC. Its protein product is CASSPPGGDYG. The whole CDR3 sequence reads CASSPPGGDYGYTF.

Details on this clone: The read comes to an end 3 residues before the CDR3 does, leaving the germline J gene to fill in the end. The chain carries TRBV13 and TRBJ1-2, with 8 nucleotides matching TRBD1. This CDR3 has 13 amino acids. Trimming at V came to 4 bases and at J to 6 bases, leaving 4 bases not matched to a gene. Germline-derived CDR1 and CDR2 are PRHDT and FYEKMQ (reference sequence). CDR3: CASSYQGAHGYTF. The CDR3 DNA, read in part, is TGTGCCAGCAGCTACCAGGGGGCGCATGGC. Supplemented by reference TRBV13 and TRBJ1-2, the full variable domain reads AAGVIQSPRHLIKEKRETATLKCYPIPRHDTVYWYQQGPGQDPQFLISFYEKMQSDKGSIPDRFSAQQFSDYHSELNMSSLELGDSALYFCASSYQGAHGYTFGSGTRLTVV.

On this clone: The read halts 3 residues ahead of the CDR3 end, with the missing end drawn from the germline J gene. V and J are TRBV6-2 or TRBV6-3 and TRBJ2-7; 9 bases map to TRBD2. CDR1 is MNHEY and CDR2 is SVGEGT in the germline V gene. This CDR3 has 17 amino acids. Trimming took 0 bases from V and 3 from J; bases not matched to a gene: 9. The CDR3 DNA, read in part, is TGTGCCAGCAGTTACTCGATTAGGGCTAGCGGGGACTACGAG. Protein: CASSYSIRASGDYE. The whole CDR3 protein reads CASSYSIRASGDYEQYF.

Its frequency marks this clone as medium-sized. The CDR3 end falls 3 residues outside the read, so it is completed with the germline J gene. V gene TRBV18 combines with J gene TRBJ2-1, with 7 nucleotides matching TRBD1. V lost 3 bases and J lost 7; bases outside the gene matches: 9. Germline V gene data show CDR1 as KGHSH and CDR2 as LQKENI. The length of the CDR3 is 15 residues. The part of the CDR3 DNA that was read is TGTGCCAGCTCACCCGGGACAGCCCAGGGGAATGAG. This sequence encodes CASSPGTAQGNE. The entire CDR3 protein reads CASSPGTAQGNEQFF.

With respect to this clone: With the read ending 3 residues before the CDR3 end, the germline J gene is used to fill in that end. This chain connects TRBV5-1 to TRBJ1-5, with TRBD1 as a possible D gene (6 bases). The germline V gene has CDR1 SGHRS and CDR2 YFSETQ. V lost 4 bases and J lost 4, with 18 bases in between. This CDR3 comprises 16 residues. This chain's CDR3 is CASSLGVGGPNQPQHF. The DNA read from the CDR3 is TGCGCCAGCAGCCTTGGGGTGGGGGGGCCGAATCAGCCC. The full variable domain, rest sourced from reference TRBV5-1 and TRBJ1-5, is KAGVTQTPRYLIKTRGQQVTLSCSPISGHRSVSWYQQTPGQGLQFLFEYFSETQRNKGNFPGRFSGRQFSNSRSEMNVSTLELGDSALYLCASSLGVGGPNQPQHFGDGTRLSIL.

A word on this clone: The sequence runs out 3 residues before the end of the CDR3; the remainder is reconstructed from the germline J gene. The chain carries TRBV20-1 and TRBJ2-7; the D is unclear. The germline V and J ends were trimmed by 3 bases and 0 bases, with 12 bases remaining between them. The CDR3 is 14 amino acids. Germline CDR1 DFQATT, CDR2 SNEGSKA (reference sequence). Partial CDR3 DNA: TGCAGTGCTAGCGTCACAGTTGGCTCCTACGAG. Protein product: CSASVTVGSYE. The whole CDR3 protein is CSASVTVGSYEQYF.

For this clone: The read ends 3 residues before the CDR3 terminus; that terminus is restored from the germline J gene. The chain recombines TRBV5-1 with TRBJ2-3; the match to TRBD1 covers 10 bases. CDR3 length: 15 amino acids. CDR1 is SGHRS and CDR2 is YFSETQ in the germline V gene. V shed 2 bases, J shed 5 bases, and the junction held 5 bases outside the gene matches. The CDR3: CASSLWTGGGDTQYF. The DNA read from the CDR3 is TGCGCCAGCAGCTTATGGACAGGGGGAGGAGATACG.

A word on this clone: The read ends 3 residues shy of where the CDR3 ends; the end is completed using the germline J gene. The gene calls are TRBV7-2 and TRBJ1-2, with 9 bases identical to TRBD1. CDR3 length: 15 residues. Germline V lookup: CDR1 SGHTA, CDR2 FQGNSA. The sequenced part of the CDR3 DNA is TGTGCCAGCAGCCAACAGGGGGCGAACACAGATACC. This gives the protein CASSQQGANTDT. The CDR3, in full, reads CASSQQGANTDTYTF.